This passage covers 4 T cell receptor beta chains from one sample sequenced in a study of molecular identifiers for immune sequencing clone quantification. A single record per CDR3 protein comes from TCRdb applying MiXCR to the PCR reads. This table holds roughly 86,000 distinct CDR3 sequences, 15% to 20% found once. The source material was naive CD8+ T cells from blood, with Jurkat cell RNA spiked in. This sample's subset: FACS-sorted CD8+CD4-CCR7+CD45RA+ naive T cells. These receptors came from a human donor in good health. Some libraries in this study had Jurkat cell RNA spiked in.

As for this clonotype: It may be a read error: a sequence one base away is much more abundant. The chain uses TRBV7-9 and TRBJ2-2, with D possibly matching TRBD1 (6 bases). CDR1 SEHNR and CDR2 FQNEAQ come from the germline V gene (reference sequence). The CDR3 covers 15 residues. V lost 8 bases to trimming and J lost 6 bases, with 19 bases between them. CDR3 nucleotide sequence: TGTGCCAGCCGCCAGGACGACAGGAGACCCGGGGAGCTGTTTTTT. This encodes CASRQDDRRPGELFF.

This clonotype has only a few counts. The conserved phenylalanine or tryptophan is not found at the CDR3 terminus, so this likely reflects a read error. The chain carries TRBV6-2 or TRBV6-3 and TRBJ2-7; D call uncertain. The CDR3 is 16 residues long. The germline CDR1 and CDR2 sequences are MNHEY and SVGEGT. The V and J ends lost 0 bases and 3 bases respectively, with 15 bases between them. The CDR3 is CASSYSALEMSYEQYL. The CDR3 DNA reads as TGTGCCAGCAGTTACTCGGCCCTTGAGATGAGCTACGAGCAGTACCTC.

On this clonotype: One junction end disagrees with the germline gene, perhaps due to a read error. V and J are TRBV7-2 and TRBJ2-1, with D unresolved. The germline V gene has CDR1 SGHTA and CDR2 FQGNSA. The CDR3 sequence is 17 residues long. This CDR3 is CASSWTPAAVSHNEQFF. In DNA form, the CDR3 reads TGTGCCAGCAGCTGGACCCCGGCGGCCGTCTCCCACAATGAGCAGTTCTTC.

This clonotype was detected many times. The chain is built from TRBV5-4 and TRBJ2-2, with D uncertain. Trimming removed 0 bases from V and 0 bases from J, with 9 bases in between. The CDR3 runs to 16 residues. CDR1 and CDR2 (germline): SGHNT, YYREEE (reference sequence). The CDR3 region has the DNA TGTGCCAGCAGCTTGGACCCAGCCCCGAACACCGGGGAGCTGTTTTTT. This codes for CASSLDPAPNTGELFF.